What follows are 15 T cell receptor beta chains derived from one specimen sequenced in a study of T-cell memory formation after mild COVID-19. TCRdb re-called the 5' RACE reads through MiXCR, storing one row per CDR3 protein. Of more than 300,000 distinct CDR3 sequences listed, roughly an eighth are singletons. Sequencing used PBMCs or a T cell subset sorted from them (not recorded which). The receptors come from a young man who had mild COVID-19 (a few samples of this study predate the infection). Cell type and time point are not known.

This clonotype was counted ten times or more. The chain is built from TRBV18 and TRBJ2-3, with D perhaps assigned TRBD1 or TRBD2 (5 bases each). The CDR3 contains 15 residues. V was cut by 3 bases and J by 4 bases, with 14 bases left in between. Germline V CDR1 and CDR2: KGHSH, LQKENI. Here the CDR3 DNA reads TGTGCCAGCTCACCCCCACGGGGCGGAGCAGATACGCAGTATTTT. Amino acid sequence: CASSPPRGGADTQYF.

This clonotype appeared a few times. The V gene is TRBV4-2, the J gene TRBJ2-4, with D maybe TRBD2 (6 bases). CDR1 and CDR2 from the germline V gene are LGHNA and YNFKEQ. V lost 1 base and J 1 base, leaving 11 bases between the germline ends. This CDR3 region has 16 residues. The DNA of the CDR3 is TGTGCCAGCAGCCAAGCACCGACTAGGGCCAAAAACATTCAGTACTTC. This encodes CASSQAPTRAKNIQYF.

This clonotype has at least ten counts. CDR3 sequence reads: CASSRTSGTYNEQFF. As DNA, the CDR3 is TGTGCCAGTAGCCGGACTAGCGGCACCTACAATGAGCAGTTCTTC. J is TRBJ2-1 and V is TRBV19; 10 bases are shared with TRBD2. CDR3 length equals 15 residues. Germline CDR1 and CDR2: LNHDA and SQIVND (reference sequence). Trimming removed 6 bases from V and 2 bases from J; junction bases left unmatched: 4.

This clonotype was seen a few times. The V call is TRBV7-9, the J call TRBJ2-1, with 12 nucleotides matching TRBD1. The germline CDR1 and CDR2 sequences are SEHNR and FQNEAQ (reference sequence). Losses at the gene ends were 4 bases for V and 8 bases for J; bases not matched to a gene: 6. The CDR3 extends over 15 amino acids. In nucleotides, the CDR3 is TGTGCCAGCAGCTCGAGGGACAGGGGGCGCGATGAGCAGTTCTTC. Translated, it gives CASSSRDRGRDEQFF.

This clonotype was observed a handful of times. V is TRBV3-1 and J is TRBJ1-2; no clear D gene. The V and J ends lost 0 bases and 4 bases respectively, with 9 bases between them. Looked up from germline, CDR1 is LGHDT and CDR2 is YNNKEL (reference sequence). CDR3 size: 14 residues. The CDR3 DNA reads TGTGCCAGCAGCCAAGAGCCTGGCGGCTATGGCTACACCTTC. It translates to CASSQEPGGYGYTF.

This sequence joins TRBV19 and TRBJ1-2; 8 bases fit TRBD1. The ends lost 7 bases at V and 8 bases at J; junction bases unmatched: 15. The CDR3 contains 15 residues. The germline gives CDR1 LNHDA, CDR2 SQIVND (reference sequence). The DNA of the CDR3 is TGTGCCAGTACCGAGAGGACAGGGTGGGTCTACGGCTACACCTTC. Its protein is CASTERTGWVYGYTF.

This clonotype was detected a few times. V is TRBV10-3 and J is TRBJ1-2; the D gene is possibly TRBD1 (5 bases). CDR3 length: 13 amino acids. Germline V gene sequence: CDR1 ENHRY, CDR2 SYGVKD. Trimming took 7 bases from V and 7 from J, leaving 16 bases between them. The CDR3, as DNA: TGTGCCATCAACGGACACGTTTTGACTGGCTACACCTTC. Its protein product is CAINGHVLTGYTF.

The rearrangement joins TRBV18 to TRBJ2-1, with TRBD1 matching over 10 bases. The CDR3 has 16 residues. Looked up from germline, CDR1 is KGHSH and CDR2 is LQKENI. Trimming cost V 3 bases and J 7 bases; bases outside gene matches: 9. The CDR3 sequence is CASSPRDRGDMNEQFF. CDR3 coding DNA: TGTGCCAGCTCACCCCGGGACAGGGGTGATATGAATGAGCAGTTCTTC.

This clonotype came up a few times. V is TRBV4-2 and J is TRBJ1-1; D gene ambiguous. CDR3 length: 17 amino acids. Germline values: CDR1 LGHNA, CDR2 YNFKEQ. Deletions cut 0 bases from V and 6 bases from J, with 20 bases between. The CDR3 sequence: CASSQDESRTPGAEAFF. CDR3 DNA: TGTGCCAGCAGCCAAGACGAAAGTCGAACACCGGGAGCTGAAGCTTTCTTT.

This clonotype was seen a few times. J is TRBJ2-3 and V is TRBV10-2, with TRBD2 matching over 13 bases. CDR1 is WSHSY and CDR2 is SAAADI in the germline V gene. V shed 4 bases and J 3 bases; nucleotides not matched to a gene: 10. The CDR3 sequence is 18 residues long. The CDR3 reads CASSGWTPTSGGTDTQYF. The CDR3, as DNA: TGCGCCAGCAGTGGGTGGACCCCGACTAGCGGGGGGACAGATACGCAGTATTTT.

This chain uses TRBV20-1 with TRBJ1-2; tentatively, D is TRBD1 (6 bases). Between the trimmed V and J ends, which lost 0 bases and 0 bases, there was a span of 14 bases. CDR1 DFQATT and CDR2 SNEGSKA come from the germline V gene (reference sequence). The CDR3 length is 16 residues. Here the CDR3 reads CSARDHTGSSNYGYTF. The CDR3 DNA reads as TGCAGTGCTAGAGATCATACAGGGTCGTCTAACTATGGCTACACCTTC.

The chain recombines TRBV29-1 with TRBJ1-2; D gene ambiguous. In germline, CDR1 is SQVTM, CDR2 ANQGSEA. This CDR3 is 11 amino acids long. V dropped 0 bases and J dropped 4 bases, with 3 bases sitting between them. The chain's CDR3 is CSVEESYGYTF. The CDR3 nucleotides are TGCAGCGTTGAAGAGAGCTATGGCTACACCTTC. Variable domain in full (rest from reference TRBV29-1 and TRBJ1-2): SAVISQKPSRDICQRGTSLTIQCQVDSQVTMMFWYRQQPGQSLTLIATANQGSEATYESGFVIDKFPISRPNLTFSTLTVSNMSPEDSSIYLCSVEESYGYTFGSGTRLTVV.

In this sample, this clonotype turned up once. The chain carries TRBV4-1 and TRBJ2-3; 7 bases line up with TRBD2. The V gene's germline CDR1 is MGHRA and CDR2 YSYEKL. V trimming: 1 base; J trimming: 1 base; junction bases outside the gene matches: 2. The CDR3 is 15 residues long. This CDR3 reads CASSQGSGGTDTQYF. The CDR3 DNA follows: TGCGCCAGCAGCCAAGGCAGCGGGGGCACAGATACGCAGTATTTT.

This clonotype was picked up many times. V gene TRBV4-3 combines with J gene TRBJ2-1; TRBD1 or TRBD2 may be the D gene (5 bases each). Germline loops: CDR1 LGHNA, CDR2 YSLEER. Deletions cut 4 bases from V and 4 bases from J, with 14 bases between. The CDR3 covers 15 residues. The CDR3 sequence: CASSPGTARYNEQFF. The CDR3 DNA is TGCGCCAGCAGCCCTGGGACGGCCAGGTACAATGAGCAGTTCTTC.

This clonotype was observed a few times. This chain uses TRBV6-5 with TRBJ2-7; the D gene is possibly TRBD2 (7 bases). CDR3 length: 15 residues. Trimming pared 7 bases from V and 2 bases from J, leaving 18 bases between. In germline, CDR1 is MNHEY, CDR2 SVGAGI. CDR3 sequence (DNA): TGTGCCAGCAATCGGCAGGGGAGGGACCCCTACGAGCAGTACTTC. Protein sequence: CASNRQGRDPYEQYF.